These 21 T cell receptor beta chains originate from one sample sequenced in a study of OX40 agonist ivuxolimab in advanced cancers. Produced via immunoSEQ multiplex PCR; TCRdb's table is partial and in-frame only. The table includes tens of thousands of clones, approximately 83% detected once. The sequencing here drew on CD4+ or CD8+ T cells sorted from blood, taken in a trial of the OX40 agonist ivuxolimab. The receptors originated from an adult with an advanced solid tumor such as melanoma, head and neck, liver or kidney cancer.

This clone was seen only a few times. The V and J genes are TRBV5-1 and TRBJ2-1; D possibly matches TRBD1 or TRBD2 (5 bases each). V lost 0 bases and J lost 3, with 13 bases in between. Germline values: CDR1 SGHRS, CDR2 YFSETQ. The CDR3 runs to 16 residues. CDR3 nucleotide sequence: TGCGCCAGCAGCTTGGCCTTGGGACGTAACTACAATGAGCAGTTCTTC. The encoded protein is CASSLALGRNYNEQFF.

The chain links TRBV5-8 to TRBJ2-3; TRBD1 agrees at 10 bases. CDR1 and CDR2 from the germline V gene are SGHTS and YDEGEE. CDR3 length equals 15 residues. Germline trimming cut 3 bases from V and 4 bases from J; bases unmatched to any gene: 5. CDR3 amino acids: CASSYAGQGADTQYF. CDR3 bases: TGTGCCAGCAGCTACGCCGGACAGGGGGCAGATACGCAGTATTTT.

The CDR3 reads CAWARGLTTLSYNEQFF. In DNA form, the CDR3 reads TGTGCCTGGGCGCGGGGGCTTACTACGCTTTCCTACAATGAGCAGTTCTTC. The V call is TRBV30, the J call TRBJ2-1; the D gene is possibly TRBD2 (7 bases). Germline V gene lookup returns CDR1 GTSNPN and CDR2 SVGIG (reference sequence). The V end was cut by 5 bases, the J end by 1 base, with 21 bases between. This CDR3 has 17 amino acids.

This chain connects TRBV19 to TRBJ2-7; D may match TRBD1 or TRBD2 (5 bases each). V lost 5 bases to trimming and J lost 0 bases, with 8 bases between them. The germline CDR1 and CDR2 sequences are LNHDA and SQIVND (reference sequence). The CDR3 has 13 residues. The CDR3 nucleotides are TGTGCCAGTAGTCCGGGGCGCTCCTACGAGCAGTACTTC. Its translation: CASSPGRSYEQYF.

V is TRBV14 and J is TRBJ2-7; D unresolved. Looked up from germline, CDR1 is SGHDN and CDR2 is FVKESK. The CDR3 sequence is 13 residues long. V was trimmed by 1 base and J by 2 bases, leaving 6 bases between them. CDR3 region: CASSQGNTYEQYF. The CDR3 nucleotides are TGTGCCAGCAGCCAAGGGAATACCTACGAGCAGTACTTC.

In regard to this clone: Other DNA sequences in this sample translate to the same CDR3. The V gene is TRBV7-9, the J gene TRBJ1-4; 11 bases fit TRBD1. In germline, CDR1 is SEHNR, CDR2 FQNEAQ (reference sequence). The CDR3 extends over 16 amino acids. Trimming removed 3 bases from V and 7 bases from J; junction bases left unmatched: 7. The CDR3 reads CASSLTGTGGLEKLFF. CDR3 sequence (DNA): TGTGCCAGCAGCTTGACGGGGACAGGGGGTCTTGAAAAACTGTTTTTT.

V is TRBV28 and J is TRBJ2-5; 8 bases are a match to TRBD1. The CDR3 runs to 13 residues. Germline-derived CDR1 and CDR2 are MDHEN and SYDVKM. After removal of 6 bases from V and 5 bases from J, the junction contained 5 bases not matched to a gene. CDR3 amino acids: CASRVTGDETQYF. CDR3 DNA: TGTGCCAGCAGGGTGACAGGGGATGAGACCCAGTACTTC.

The J gene is TRBJ1-2, the V gene TRBV6-5; tentatively, D is TRBD1 (6 bases). The CDR3 spans 13 residues. Germline CDR1 reads MNHEY; CDR2 reads SVGAGI. V was trimmed by 7 bases and J by 8 bases, leaving 17 bases between them. CDR3 DNA: TGTGCCAGCACGGCGGGGGCCCTTTTCGGCTACACCTTC. This encodes CASTAGALFGYTF.

This clone showed up just a few times. The chain couples TRBV11-1 to TRBJ1-2, with D maybe TRBD1 (5 bases). The CDR3 is 15 residues long. V shed 2 bases and J shed 6 bases, with 16 bases lying between them. Germline V CDR1 and CDR2: SGHAT, FQDESV (reference sequence). CDR3 in DNA: TGTGCCAGCAGCTTACCGGGGACCCAGGCGGATGGCTACACCTTC. Encoded protein: CASSLPGTQADGYTF.

This sequence joins TRBV5-4 and TRBJ2-5; possibly TRBD1 for D (6 bases). The V end was cut by 2 bases, the J end by 2 bases, with 7 bases between. Germline CDR1 and CDR2: SGHNT and YYREEE (reference sequence). The CDR3 spans 13 residues. The CDR3 spells CASSFGQQETQYF. The DNA for the CDR3 is TGTGCCAGCAGCTTCGGACAGCAAGAGACCCAGTACTTC.

This clone has only a few counts. The genes are TRBV9 and TRBJ1-5; TRBD1 aligns across 11 bases. This CDR3 is 16 amino acids long. Germline V lookup: CDR1 SGDLS, CDR2 YYNGEE. V shed 4 bases and J 4 bases; nucleotides not matched to a gene: 7. CDR3: CASSPGQGAQNQPQHF. The DNA of the CDR3 is TGTGCCAGCAGCCCAGGACAGGGGGCTCAGAATCAGCCCCAGCATTTT. The whole variable domain, remainder taken from reference TRBV9 and TRBJ1-5, is DSGVTQTPKHLITATGQRVTLRCSPRSGDLSVYWYQQSLDQGLQFLIQYYNGEERAKGNILERFSAQQFPDLHSELNLSSLELGDSALYFCASSPGQGAQNQPQHFGDGTRLSIL.

This clone was observed a few times. V usage is TRBV6-6 and J usage is TRBJ2-7; 7 nucleotides align to TRBD2. Trimming took 7 bases from V and 3 from J; bases not matched to a gene: 12. CDR3 length: 15 amino acids. Germline V gene sequence: CDR1 MNHNY, CDR2 SVGAGI (reference sequence). CDR3 sequence: CASTDTGGSSYEQYF. The CDR3 DNA reads TGTGCCAGCACCGACACGGGCGGGAGTAGCTACGAGCAGTACTTC.

This clone was observed once. The chain has TRBV30 and TRBJ2-1, with 10 bases fitting TRBD2. Germline V gene data show CDR1 as GTSNPN and CDR2 as SVGIG (reference sequence). J gave up 6 bases and V 2 bases, and 1 base lay outside the gene matches. This CDR3 is built from 13 residues. The chain's CDR3 is CAWSSGRANEQFF. The CDR3 DNA sequence: TGTGCCTGGAGTAGCGGGAGGGCCAATGAGCAGTTCTTC.

The chain uses TRBV14 and TRBJ2-3; TRBD1 matches at 8 bases. The CDR3 consists of 16 residues. With 0 bases clipped from V and 0 bases from J, the junction kept 2 bases outside the gene matches. Germline V gene sequence: CDR1 SGHDN, CDR2 FVKESK. CDR3 nucleotide sequence: TGTGCCAGCAGCCAAGAAGGACAGGGAAGCACAGATACGCAGTATTTT. Amino acids: CASSQEGQGSTDTQYF.

The chain carries TRBV5-1 and TRBJ2-7, with TRBD1 identical over 8 bases. This CDR3 is built from 13 residues. Looked up from germline, CDR1 is SGHRS and CDR2 is YFSETQ. V lost 4 bases, J lost 4 bases, and 4 bases stayed unmatched. CDR3 protein: CASSIWTGYEQYF. The CDR3 region has the DNA TGCGCCAGCAGCATATGGACAGGGTACGAGCAGTACTTC.

This chain links TRBV7-3 with TRBJ2-7; D is uncertain. CDR1 and CDR2 from the germline V gene are SGHTA and FQGTGA. The CDR3 is 13 residues long. Trimming shortened V by 1 base and J by 1 base, and 5 bases separated the two germline ends. For the CDR3, the DNA is TGTGCCAGCAGCTTAATGGCATCCTACGAGCAGTACTTC. Translating gives CASSLMASYEQYF.

The chain uses TRBV7-2 and TRBJ2-5, with 9 bases aligning to TRBD2. The CDR3 is 14 residues long. Germline V gene data show CDR1 as SGHTA and CDR2 as FQGNSA. The J segment lost 5 bases and the V segment lost 5 bases, leaving 6 bases of the junction unmatched. Here the CDR3 reads CASSILAGVETQYF. The CDR3 coding sequence is TGTGCCAGCAGCATATTAGCGGGAGTGGAGACCCAGTACTTC.

The V and J genes are TRBV25-1 and TRBJ2-5, with a tentative D call TRBD1 (6 bases). Trimming removed 3 bases from V and 7 bases from J, with 24 bases in between. There are 17 residues in the CDR3. Germline V gene lookup returns CDR1 MGHDK and CDR2 SYGVNS. The CDR3 region has the DNA TGTGCCAGCAGTGACCCCGAGGTGGGGGCGCTGATGTCGACCCAGTACTTC. Its translation is CASSDPEVGALMSTQYF.

This sequence joins TRBV7-2 and TRBJ2-5; D is possibly TRBD1 (7 bases). V dropped 5 bases and J dropped 7 bases, with 23 bases sitting between them. Looked up from germline, CDR1 is SGHTA and CDR2 is FQGNSA. This CDR3 region has 16 residues. The CDR3 region has the DNA TGTGCCAGCAGCCAAAATACAGGGGTCCCGGAGGGGACCCAGTACTTC. As protein: CASSQNTGVPEGTQYF. The full variable domain, its missing parts supplied by reference TRBV7-2 and TRBJ2-5, is GAGVSQSPSNKVTEKGKDVELRCDPISGHTALYWYRQSLGQGLEFLIYFQGNSAPDKSGLPSDRFSAERTGGSVSTLTIQRTQQEDSAVYLCASSQNTGVPEGTQYFGPGTRLLVL.

The V gene is TRBV28, the J gene TRBJ1-4, with TRBD1 identical over 11 bases. The V gene end was trimmed by 6 bases and the J gene end by 6 bases; junction bases not matched to a gene: 9. CDR3 length: 16 amino acids. The germline V gene encodes CDR1 MDHEN and CDR2 SYDVKM. CDR3 region: CASRTRTGGAHEKLFF. Here the CDR3 DNA reads TGTGCCAGCAGGACGAGGACAGGGGGCGCGCATGAAAAACTGTTTTTT.

The genes are TRBV28 and TRBJ2-3, with D possibly called TRBD1 or TRBD2 (5 bases each). This CDR3 contains 16 residues. The V end was cut by 3 bases, the J end by 3 bases, with 16 bases between. The V gene's germline CDR1 is MDHEN and CDR2 SYDVKM. The CDR3 sequence: CASSFQRGPRTDTQYF. In DNA, the CDR3 is TGTGCCAGCAGTTTCCAGAGGGGCCCGAGAACAGATACGCAGTATTTT.